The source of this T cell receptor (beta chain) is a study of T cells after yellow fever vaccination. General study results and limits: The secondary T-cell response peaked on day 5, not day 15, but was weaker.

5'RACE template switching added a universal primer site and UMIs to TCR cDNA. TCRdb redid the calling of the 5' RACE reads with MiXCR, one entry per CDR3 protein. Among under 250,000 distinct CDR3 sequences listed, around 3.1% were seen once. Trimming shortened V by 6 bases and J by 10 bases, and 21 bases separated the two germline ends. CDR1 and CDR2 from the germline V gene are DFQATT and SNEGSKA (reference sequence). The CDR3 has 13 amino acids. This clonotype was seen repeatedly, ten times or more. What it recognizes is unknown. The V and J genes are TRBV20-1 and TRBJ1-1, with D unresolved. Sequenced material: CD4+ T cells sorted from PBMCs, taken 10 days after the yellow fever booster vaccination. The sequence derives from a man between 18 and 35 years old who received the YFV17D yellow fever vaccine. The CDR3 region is CSASKGIGLGAFF. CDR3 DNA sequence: TGCAGTGCCTCAAAAGGCATTGGGCTCGGAGCTTTCTTT.